This T cell receptor (beta chain) was observed in a study of shared clonotypes between healthy human individuals. As concerns this clone: Its antigen is currently unknown.

TCRdb's table, derived via immunoSEQ multiplex PCR, lists solely in-frame clones and lacks some. This repertoire shows 2 million to 2.5 million clones, about 94% found once; its top ten account for approximately 0.13%. Germline trimming cut 10 bases from V and 8 bases from J; bases unmatched to any gene: 6. CDR1 and CDR2 from the germline V gene are ENHRY and SYGVKD. The CDR3 runs 13 residues. Whole-study findings and limits: Generally, naive subsets came out with larger estimated richness than memory subsets. Non-shared clonotypes had lower generation probabilities than clonotypes shared by all four sorted-subset donors.

The sequenced sample consisted of naive CD4+ T cells sorted from blood. Stated subset: CD45RA+ positively selected. The rearrangement links TRBV10-3 to TRBJ2-1; 12 nucleotides agree with TRBD2. The sequence came from a man younger than 30 in good health. The CDR3, as DNA: TGTGCCAGTAGACTAGCGGGGGAGGATGAGCAGTTCTTC. Amino acids: CASRLAGEDEQFF.